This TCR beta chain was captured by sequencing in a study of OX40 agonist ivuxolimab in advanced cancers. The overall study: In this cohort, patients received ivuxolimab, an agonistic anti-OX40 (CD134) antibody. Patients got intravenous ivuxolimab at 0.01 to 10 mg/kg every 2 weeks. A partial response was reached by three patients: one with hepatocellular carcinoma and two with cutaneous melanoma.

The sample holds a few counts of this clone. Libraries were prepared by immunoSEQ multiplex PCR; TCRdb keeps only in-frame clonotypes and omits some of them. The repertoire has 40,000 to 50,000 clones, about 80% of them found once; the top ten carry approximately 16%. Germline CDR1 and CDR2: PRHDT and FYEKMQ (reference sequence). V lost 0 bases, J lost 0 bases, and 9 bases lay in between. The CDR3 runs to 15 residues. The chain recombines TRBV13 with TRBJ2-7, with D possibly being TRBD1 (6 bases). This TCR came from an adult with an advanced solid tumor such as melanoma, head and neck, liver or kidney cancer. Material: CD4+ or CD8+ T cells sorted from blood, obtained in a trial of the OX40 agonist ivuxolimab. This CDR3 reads CASSLGRDTSYEQYF. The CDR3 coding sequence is TGTGCCAGCAGCTTAGGCAGGGACACCTCCTACGAGCAGTACTTC.